This TCR beta chain was identified in a study of T cell responses to AZD1222 COVID-19 vaccine. Study-level findings and limits: Donors, mostly white British, included more females; clonal diversity was possibly underestimated. The peak T cell response came first, and repertoires were sampled only after it.

A word on this clone: Its antigen is currently unknown.

V shed 6 bases and J 6 bases; nucleotides not matched to a gene: 6. CDR3 length: 14 amino acids. Germline V gene data show CDR1 as SGHTA and CDR2 as FQGNSA. Generated by immunoSEQ multiplex PCR, the TCRdb table keeps only in-frame clones and is missing some. Of about 150,000 clones in the sample, approximately 90% are singletons; the top ten hold about 15%. The chain has TRBV7-2 and TRBJ2-7, with 12 nucleotides matching TRBD1. Sequences were derived from peripheral blood, sampled on day 0 of AZD1222 vaccination. This receptor was obtained from an adult in good health. The CDR3 nucleotides read TGTGCCAGCAGTCCCGGGACAGGGGGCCGCGAGCAGTACTTC. Its protein product is CASSPGTGGREQYF. Supplemented by reference TRBV7-2 and TRBJ2-7, the full variable domain reads GAGVSQSPSNKVTEKGKDVELRCDPISGHTALYWYRQSLGQGLEFLIYFQGNSAPDKSGLPSDRFSAERTGGSVSTLTIQRTQQEDSAVYLCASSPGTGGREQYFGPGTRLTVT.